These T cell receptor beta chains were read from a single sample in a study of T cell responses to AZD1222 COVID-19 vaccine. Produced via immunoSEQ multiplex PCR; TCRdb's table is partial and in-frame only. The sample has about 150,000 clones, 91% seen once; the top ten hold around 1.4%. The sample consisted of peripheral blood, taken on day 0 of AZD1222 vaccination. These receptors originate from an adult in good health. Both conserved end residues are part of each CDR3. Only some rows state a clone size, as once, few, many or a class for expanded clones.

size,V,J,CDR3
.,TRBV18,TRBJ2-7,CASSPGHYEQYF
.,TRBV6-6,TRBJ1-5,CASSRRGRGNQPQHF
.,TRBV7-3,TRBJ2-5,CASSSTGGNLETQYF
once,TRBV7-9,TRBJ1-5,CASSRDSSNQPQHF
.,TRBV29-1,TRBJ1-1,CSVEDLGKAEAFF
.,TRBV12-3/TRBV12-4,TRBJ2-5,CASSSGRRETQYF
.,TRBV14,TRBJ2-1,CASSHRSHSYNEQFF
.,TRBV19,TRBJ2-1,CASSIDSGSSYNEQFF
.,TRBV30,TRBJ1-1,CAWSVQGDRRSRAFF
.,TRBV5-1,TRBJ1-1,CASSRHVSWDTEAFF
.,TRBV7-2,TRBJ2-4,CASSLGVGQGFDIQYF
.,TRBV6-5,TRBJ1-1,CASSYSWTATLRGAFF
.,TRBV30,TRBJ2-1,CACPFRAHEQFF
.,TRBV9,TRBJ2-1,CASSLGLAGYNEQFF
many,TRBV12-3/TRBV12-4,TRBJ1-1,CASSLSTPEAFF
.,TRBV6-5,TRBJ2-7,CASSYGTGRGEQYF